This T cell receptor (beta chain) was sequenced for a study of blood T cells in healthy people across ages (dated by TCRdb to between 2014 and 2017). Context from the whole study: In model experiments, template switching captured roughly one uniquely barcoded TCR beta cDNA molecule for every two T cells. Using deep sequencing normalized with unique cDNA molecular identifiers, the study measured how TCR beta repertoire diversity changes with age. Four age groups were formed from the donors: young (average about 15 years), middle-aged (approximately 41), aged (about 62) and long-lived (around 82). To avoid experimental bias, donors of different ages were spread randomly across the sequencing lanes. Using the same blood draw, the study looked at two additional independent replicas of 1 million unique cDNA reads for two donors, one aged 18 to 30 and the other aged 80 or older.

The CDR1 and CDR2 encoded by the germline V gene are LGHNA and YSLEER. The CDR3 runs 15 residues from the cysteine to the phenylalanine. The CDR3 DNA has 45 bases and is translated from base 1. The trim is 2 bases for V and 1 base for J, with a gap of 9 bases between the germline ends. Libraries were prepared through 5' RACE. Data came from an Illumina HiSeq 2500. A second 7 to 11 cycle PCR used a sample-barcoded 5' primer and a J-beta primer mix. A template-switch 5' adaptor carrying 12 random nucleotides introduced a unique molecular identifier onto each TCR beta cDNA molecule. Each sample yielded at least 3 million CDR3-containing paired-end reads. The Mint cDNA synthesis kit, primed by a TRBC-specific oligonucleotide, was used to synthesize first-strand cDNA from all RNA. Following uracil-DNA glycosylase treatment, a first 18-cycle PCR with universal primers M1SS and BC2_uni_R was performed on all cDNA. Concerning the study's data processing: For normalization, 1 million high-quality reads were randomly selected from each sample, with every read carrying a distinct molecular identifier. Instead of being binned into consensus sequences, reads that shared molecular identifiers were thrown out. MiTCR, set to a Q25 quality threshold and the strictest error-elimination algorithm, was used for CDR3 identification, clonotype clustering and error correction. A nonparametric unseen species model with Euler transformation was used to estimate lower-bound total TCR beta diversity. In-frame beta chains were kept once TCRdb had trimmed the public reads at Q25 with fastp and called clones with MiXCR. Entries are consolidated by CDR3 protein sequence, retaining the most common genes and DNA. Clone size and V and J calls follow TCRdb, not the original study. This sample lists 1.5 million to 2 million distinct CDR3 sequences; just under 50% were detected once. In total, the top ten clones hold approximately 2.1% of the sample.

Results and caveats for the whole study, not just this receptor: Since profiling was done on bulk unsorted PBMCs, naive and antigen-experienced compartments could not be conclusively compared. Compared with the aged group, more naive CD4+ T cells, fewer expanded clones and increased TCR diversity were shown by the long-lived group, suggesting age selection. Because donor CMV infection status was unknown, age-related changes in expanded clonotypes were potentially confounded. Observed TCR beta diversity per million T cells fell roughly linearly with age, and a significant reduction was already apparent by age around 40. There was a strong correlation between observed TCR beta diversity and the percentage of naive T cells measured by flow cytometry. Estimates of total diversity based on one million sequenced T cells were considered lower bounds and underestimates.

This clonotype was counted between two and nine times. Its antigen target is currently unknown. Base-call qualities are not available, and no considerably larger clone is one nucleotide away. The approximately 40 donors, aged about 6 to 95 years, were systemically healthy Caucasian individuals from Russia. Roughly 9.5 milliliters of peripheral blood were drawn from each donor into EDTA-treated Vacutainer tubes. Ficoll-Paque density-gradient centrifugation was used to isolate PBMCs, with at least 7 million per sample. Total RNA, at least 5 micrograms per sample, was extracted from PBMCs with Trizol reagent. The percentages of naive CD45RAhigh/CD27high T cells were determined by flow cytometry on a PBMC aliquot from every donor.

This sequence originates from a woman in her forties in good health. Material: blood. Recombination joined TRBV4-3 with TRBJ2-4; the best D guess is TRBD1, with 6 bases matching. CDR3 sequence: CASSQKDSAKNIQYF. In nucleotides, the sequence is TGCGCCAGCAGCCAAAAGGACAGTGCCAAAAACATTCAGTACTTC.